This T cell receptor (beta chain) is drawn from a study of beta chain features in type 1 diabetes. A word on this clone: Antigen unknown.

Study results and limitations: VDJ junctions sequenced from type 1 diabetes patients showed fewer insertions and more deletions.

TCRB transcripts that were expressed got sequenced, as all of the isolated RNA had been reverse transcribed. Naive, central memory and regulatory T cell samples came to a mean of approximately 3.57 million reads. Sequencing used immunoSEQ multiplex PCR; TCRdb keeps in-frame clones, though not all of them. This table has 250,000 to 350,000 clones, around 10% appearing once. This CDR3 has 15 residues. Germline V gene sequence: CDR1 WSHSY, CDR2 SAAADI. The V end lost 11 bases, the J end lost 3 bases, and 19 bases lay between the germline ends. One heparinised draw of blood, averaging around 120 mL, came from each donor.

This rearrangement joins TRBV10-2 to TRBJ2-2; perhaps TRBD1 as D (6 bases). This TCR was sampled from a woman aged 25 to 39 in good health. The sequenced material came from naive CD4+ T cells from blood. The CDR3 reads CAADPSGADTGELFF. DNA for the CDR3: TGCGCCGCCGACCCGTCAGGGGCCGACACCGGGGAGCTGTTTTTT.